This T cell receptor beta chain originates from a study of blood T cell repertoires in COVID-19. Study-wide context: COVID-19 samples collected from the United States, Italy and Spain covered acute and convalescent phases. In each case, the material was cDNA or gDNA derived from T cells, B-cell-depleted T cells, or PBMCs.

The germline V gene encodes CDR1 KGHDR and CDR2 SFDVKD. There are 16 residues in the CDR3. With 5 bases clipped from V and 5 bases from J, the junction kept 12 bases outside the gene matches. Under the authors' procedure: Quantification of nucleated cells was approximated via reference gene primer amplification. Here immunoSEQ multiplex PCR was the method, and the copy in TCRdb shows in-frame clones only, minus some. V, J and clone size are taken as reported in that table, and D and trimming were inferred from the DNA itself. This sample has approximately 180,000 clones; under 85% occur once, and the top ten carry about 9.4%.

This clonotype was sampled from a woman older than 75 with acute or convalescent COVID-19. The sequenced material came from peripheral blood. The chain employs TRBV24-1 and TRBJ2-5; 8 bases align to TRBD1. The CDR3 reads CATSAGAGGWGETQYF. The CDR3 coding sequence is TGTGCCACCAGTGCGGGTGCAGGGGGCTGGGGGGAGACCCAGTACTTC.